This entry describes one T cell receptor (beta chain). The antigen is undetermined. Time point noted: patch test 1, 2 weeks after DPC sensitization. Treatment meaning: therapeutic diphenylcyclopropenone sensitization with weekly scalp DPC. Unfractionated whole blood yielded the extracted total RNA. The data belong to a study of human T cells and chemical hapten exposure. The library attached unique molecular identifiers to individual cDNA molecules. TCRdb itself ran the RACE reads through MiXCR, one entry per CDR3 protein. The sample contains around 110,000 distinct CDR3 sequences, 9.5% to 13% of which appear only once. Looked up from germline, CDR1 is SGHRS and CDR2 is YFSETQ. The CDR3 loop spans 13 amino acids. The germline V and J ends were trimmed by 7 bases and 12 bases, with 17 bases remaining between them. Study-wide points: Relative to control repertoires, expanded TCRs gave rise to significantly more large CDR3 similarity clusters. TCRs exceeding a frequency of 1 in 1000 stayed unchanged under DPC sensitization.

The sequence was collected from a woman aged 45-65 years with alopecia areata. Some clones in this sample may be carry-over from other donors' samples. The input for sequencing was whole blood, taken in connection with sensitization to the hapten diphenylcyclopropenone (DPC). V and J are TRBV5-1 and TRBJ1-6, with unresolved D. CDR3 sequence (DNA): TGCGCCAGCTCTGAGGCCTTATCCCTACCCCTCCACTTT. The encoded protein is CASSEALSLPLHF. Together with reference TRBV5-1 and TRBJ1-6, the CDR3 gives the full variable domain: KAGVTQTPRYLIKTRGQQVTLSCSPISGHRSVSWYQQTPGQGLQFLFEYFSETQRNKGNFPGRFSGRQFSNSRSEMNVSTLELGDSALYLCASSEALSLPLHFGNGTRLTVT.